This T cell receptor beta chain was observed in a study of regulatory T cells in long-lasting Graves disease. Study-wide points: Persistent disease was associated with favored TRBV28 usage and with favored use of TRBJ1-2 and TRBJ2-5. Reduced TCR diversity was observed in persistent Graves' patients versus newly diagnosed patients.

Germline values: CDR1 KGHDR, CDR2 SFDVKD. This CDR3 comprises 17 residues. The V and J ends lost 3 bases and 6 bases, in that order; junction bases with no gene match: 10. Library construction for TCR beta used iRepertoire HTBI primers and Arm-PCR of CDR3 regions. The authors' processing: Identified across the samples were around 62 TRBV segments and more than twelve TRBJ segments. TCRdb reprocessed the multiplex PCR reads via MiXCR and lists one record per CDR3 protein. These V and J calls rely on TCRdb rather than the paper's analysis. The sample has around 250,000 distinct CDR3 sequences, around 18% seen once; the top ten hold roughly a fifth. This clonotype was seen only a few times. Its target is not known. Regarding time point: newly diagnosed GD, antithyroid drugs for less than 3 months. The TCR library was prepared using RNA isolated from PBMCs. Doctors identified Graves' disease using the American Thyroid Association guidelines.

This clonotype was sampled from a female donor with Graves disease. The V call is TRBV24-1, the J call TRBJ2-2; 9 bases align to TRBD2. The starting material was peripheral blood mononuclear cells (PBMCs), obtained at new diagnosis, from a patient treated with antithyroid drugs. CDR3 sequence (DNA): TGTGCCACCAGTGATAGGAATAGCGGGAGTTGGGCCGGGGAGCTGTTTTTT. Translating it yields CATSDRNSGSWAGELFF.